What follows describes a single T cell receptor (beta chain). The V segment lost 6 bases and the J segment 8 bases; nucleotides outside the gene matches: 13. This CDR3 has 16 amino acids. Germline V lookup: CDR1 MNHEY, CDR2 SVGEGT. As originally analysed: Nucleated cell number was recorded as an estimate derived from reference gene primer amplification. Some clones are missing from TCRdb's copy, which holds only in-frame ones; the method was immunoSEQ multiplex PCR. That table gives V, J and clone size, and the DNA gave D and trimming. This table has about 160,000 clones, almost 85% appearing once. This sample was taken from a study of blood T cell repertoires in COVID-19.

The source material was peripheral blood. This TCR was recovered from a woman of 80 years or more with acute or convalescent COVID-19. This chain connects TRBV6-2 or TRBV6-3 to TRBJ2-1, with 10 bases matching TRBD2. The CDR3 loop is CASSGAGTSDVDEQFF. In DNA form, the CDR3 reads TGTGCCAGCAGCGGGGCCGGGACTAGCGATGTCGATGAGCAGTTCTTC.